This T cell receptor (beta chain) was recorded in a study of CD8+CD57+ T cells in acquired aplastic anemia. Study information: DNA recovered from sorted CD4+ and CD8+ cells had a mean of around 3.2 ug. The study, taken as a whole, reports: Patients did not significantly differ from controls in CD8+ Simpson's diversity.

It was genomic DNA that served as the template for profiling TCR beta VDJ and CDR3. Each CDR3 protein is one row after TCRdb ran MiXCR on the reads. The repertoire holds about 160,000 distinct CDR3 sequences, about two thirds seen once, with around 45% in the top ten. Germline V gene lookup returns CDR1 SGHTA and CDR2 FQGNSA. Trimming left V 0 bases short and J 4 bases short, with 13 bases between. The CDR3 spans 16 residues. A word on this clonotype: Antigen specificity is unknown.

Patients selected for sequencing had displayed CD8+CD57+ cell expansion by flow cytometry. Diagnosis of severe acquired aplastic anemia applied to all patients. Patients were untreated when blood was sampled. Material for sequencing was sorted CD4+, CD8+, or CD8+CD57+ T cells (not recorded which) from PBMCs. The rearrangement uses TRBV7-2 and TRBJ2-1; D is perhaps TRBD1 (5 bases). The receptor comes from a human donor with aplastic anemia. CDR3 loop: CASSLARAYPYNEQFF. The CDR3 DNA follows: TGTGCCAGCAGCTTAGCCAGGGCATACCCTTACAATGAGCAGTTCTTC.